These T cell receptor beta chains were read from a single sample in a study of blood T cells in healthy people across ages. One entry per CDR3 protein results from TCRdb running MiXCR on the 5' RACE reads. The sample holds hundreds of thousands of distinct CDR3 sequences, more than 40% seen once. The sample was blood. The receptors here all came from a man between 60 and 70 years old in good health. The CDR3 runs from the conserved cysteine through the conserved F or W. D genes are given only for firm matches. The size entry is marked missing in some rows and otherwise reads once, few, many or a size class.

J,V,D,size,CDR3,DNA
TRBJ2-5,TRBV7-2,.,.,CASSADALGETQYF,TGTGCCAGCAGCGCGGACGCCCTAGGAGAGACCCAGTACTTC
TRBJ2-1,TRBV5-1,TRBD2,once,CASGQTSGDYNEQFF,TGCGCCAGCGGACAGACTAGCGGGGATTACAATGAGCAGTTCTTC
TRBJ1-1,TRBV6-1,.,few,CASIGARNTEAFF,TGTGCCAGCATAGGGGCCCGGAACACTGAAGCTTTCTTT
TRBJ1-6,TRBV7-9,.,few,CASSPPEQSRNSPLHF,TGTGCCAGCAGCCCGCCGGAACAGTCCCGAAATTCACCCCTCCACTTT
TRBJ2-5,TRBV7-2,.,.,CASSLGEGKTQYF,TGTGCCAGCAGCTTAGGGGAAGGGAAGACCCAGTACTTC
TRBJ2-5,TRBV11-3,TRBD2,.,CASSYPLDSGEQETQYF,TGTGCCAGCAGCTACCCCCTGGATAGCGGGGAACAAGAGACCCAGTACTTC
TRBJ2-7,TRBV5-6,.,.,CASSHWTEAYEQYF,TGTGCCAGCAGCCACTGGACAGAAGCCTACGAGCAGTACTTC
TRBJ2-5,TRBV5-1,TRBD2,.,CASSSGREVETQYF,TGCGCCAGCAGCAGCGGGAGGGAAGTGGAGACCCAGTACTTC
TRBJ1-1,TRBV7-9,.,.,CATTLLTPEAFF,TGTGCCACCACCTTGTTAACTCCCGAAGCTTTCTTT
TRBJ1-2,TRBV9,TRBD1,.,CASRAGTDYGYTF,TGTGCCAGCCGTGCCGGGACAGACTATGGCTACACCTTC
TRBJ2-7,TRBV14,.,.,CASSPARDPDGEQYF,TGTGCCAGCAGCCCGGCACGGGACCCTGATGGCGAGCAGTACTTC
TRBJ2-4,TRBV20-1,.,.,CSARVGRRYF,TGCAGTGCTAGAGTCGGCAGACGGTACTTC
TRBJ1-2,TRBV6-6,.,few,CASRGPGGGYTF,TGTGCCAGCAGGGGCCCCGGTGGGGGCTACACCTTC
TRBJ1-2,TRBV7-2,.,.,CASSKPPGGYTF,TGTGCCAGCAGCAAACCACCAGGAGGCTACACCTTC
TRBJ2-3,TRBV7-2,TRBD1,few,CASSAQAQGARDTQYF,TGTGCCAGCAGCGCACAGGCCCAGGGGGCTAGAGATACGCAGTATTTT
TRBJ2-7,TRBV12-3/TRBV12-4,TRBD1,.,CASSSWGTGITYEQYF,TGTGCCAGCAGTAGTTGGGGGACAGGGATTACCTACGAGCAGTACTTC
TRBJ1-2,TRBV29-1,.,.,CSVGVVRATGYTF,TGCAGCGTTGGTGTGGTCAGGGCAACCGGCTACACCTTC
TRBJ2-7,TRBV27,TRBD1,once,CASIFWDRVGEQYF,TGTGCCAGCATTTTTTGGGACAGGGTAGGCGAGCAGTACTTC
TRBJ2-7,TRBV6-5,.,few,CASSYSEKATQYF,TGTGCCAGCAGTTACTCCGAGAAAGCAACCCAGTACTTC
TRBJ2-7,TRBV20-1,.,few,CSARNLQTYEQYF,TGCAGTGCTAGAAATCTCCAGACCTACGAGCAGTACTTC